Listed below are T cell receptor beta chains from one sample, sequenced in a study of human T cells and chemical hapten exposure. TCRdb re-analysed the RACE reads in MiXCR, keeping a single row per CDR3 protein. The table shows 280,000 or so distinct CDR3 sequences, with 7.5% to 9% occurring only once. The sequenced sample was whole blood, obtained in connection with sensitization to the hapten diphenylcyclopropenone (DPC). Receptor source: a man between 18 and 29 years old with alopecia areata. Some clones in this sample may be carry-over from other donors' samples. The CDR3 runs from the conserved cysteine through the conserved F or W. The order of the fields is D gene, clone size, J gene, V gene, CDR3 protein, CDR3 DNA. A D gene is named only where the DNA matches it firmly. Rows give clone size only sometimes, using once, few, many, or a class for an expanded clone.

- once TRBJ2-5 TRBV7-9 CASSFELKGGPETQYF TGTGCCAGCAGCTTTGAATTAAAAGGCGGCCCAGAGACCCAGTACTTC
TRBD2 - TRBJ2-4 TRBV7-2 CASSLSPLYGGGTLAKNIQYF TGTGCCAGCAGCTTATCCCCGTTGTACGGGGGGGGGACTCTAGCCAAAAACATTCAGTACTTC
- - TRBJ2-3 TRBV18 CASSPYEGRTDTQYF TGTGCCAGCTCACCATACGAGGGGCGCACAGATACGCAGTATTTT
- few TRBJ2-5 TRBV4-2 CASSQELTAQETQYF TGTGCCAGCAGCCAAGAACTGACGGCCCAAGAGACCCAGTACTTC
- few TRBJ2-5 TRBV27 CASSPIRGGQDSRTQYF TGTGCCAGCAGTCCAATCAGAGGAGGGCAGGACTCTAGGACCCAGTACTTC
- - TRBJ2-6 TRBV7-2 CASSLMSSGANVLTF TGTGCCAGCAGCTTAATGTCCTCTGGGGCCAACGTCCTGACTTTC
- many TRBJ2-3 TRBV27 CASSPGPNTQYF TGTGCCAGCAGCCCCGGCCCCAATACGCAGTATTTT
- few TRBJ2-1 TRBV5-1 CASSLSGGVSSYNEQFF TGCGCCAGCAGCTTGAGTGGTGGGGTGAGCTCCTACAATGAGCAGTTCTTC
- - TRBJ2-1 TRBV4-3 CASSQGIYNEQFF TGCGCCAGCAGCCAAGGGATTTACAATGAGCAGTTCTTC
- - TRBJ1-2 TRBV29-1 CSIKVDSGGYGYTF TGCAGCATCAAGGTGGACAGCGGAGGCTATGGCTACACCTTC
TRBD1 few TRBJ1-1 TRBV5-5 CASSQFDRDSTEAFF TGTGCCAGCAGCCAATTTGACAGGGATTCCACTGAAGCTTTCTTT
TRBD1 many TRBJ2-1 TRBV20-1 CSAPLGQGGWNEQFF TGCAGTGCCCCCCTCGGACAGGGGGGTTGGAATGAGCAGTTCTTC
- few TRBJ2-6 TRBV7-2 CASSLKVRGSSGANVLTF TGTGCCAGCAGCTTAAAGGTCAGGGGTTCCTCTGGGGCCAACGTCCTGACTTTC
TRBD2 many TRBJ2-4 TRBV11-2 CASSSQGGSGDRKNIQYF TGTGCCAGCAGCTCCCAAGGGGGTAGCGGGGACCGCAAAAACATTCAGTACTTC
- many TRBJ1-1 TRBV11-2 CASSLGGLEAFF TGTGCCAGCAGCTTAGGTGGACTTGAAGCTTTCTTT
- - TRBJ2-2 TRBV5-1 CASSFRGDTGELFF TGCGCCAGCAGCTTCCGGGGAGACACCGGGGAGCTGTTTTTT
- few TRBJ1-1 TRBV7-9 CASSFSVGALNTEAFF TGTGCCAGCAGCTTTTCTGTAGGGGCCTTGAACACTGAAGCTTTCTTT
- - TRBJ2-5 TRBV20-1 CSARVREETQYF TGCAGTGCTAGAGTCAGGGAAGAGACCCAGTACTTC
TRBD1 - TRBJ2-7 TRBV6-1 CASSDSFAPGQGAEQYF TGTGCCAGCAGTGACTCCTTCGCGCCGGGACAGGGGGCCGAGCAGTACTTC
TRBD1 - TRBJ2-3 TRBV2 CASSARTGGRTDTQYF TGTGCCAGCAGTGCACGGACAGGGGGCCGTACAGATACGCAGTATTTT
TRBD1 few TRBJ2-3 TRBV20-1 CSAAGGKGTDTQYF TGCAGTGCCGCAGGGGGCAAGGGCACAGATACGCAGTATTTT
- many TRBJ1-1 TRBV2 CASSGANTEAFF TGTGCCAGCTCCGGGGCCAACACTGAAGCTTTCTTT
TRBD1 many TRBJ1-1 TRBV3-1 CASRLQGSLTEAFF TGTGCCAGCAGATTACAGGGGTCTCTCACTGAAGCTTTCTTT
- - TRBJ2-3 TRBV20-1 CSAIDSTDTQYF TGCAGTGCGATCGACAGCACAGATACGCAGTATTTT
TRBD2 - TRBJ2-1 TRBV3-1 CASSLGLAGTNEQFF TGTGCCAGCAGCCTGGGACTAGCGGGGACTAATGAGCAGTTCTTC